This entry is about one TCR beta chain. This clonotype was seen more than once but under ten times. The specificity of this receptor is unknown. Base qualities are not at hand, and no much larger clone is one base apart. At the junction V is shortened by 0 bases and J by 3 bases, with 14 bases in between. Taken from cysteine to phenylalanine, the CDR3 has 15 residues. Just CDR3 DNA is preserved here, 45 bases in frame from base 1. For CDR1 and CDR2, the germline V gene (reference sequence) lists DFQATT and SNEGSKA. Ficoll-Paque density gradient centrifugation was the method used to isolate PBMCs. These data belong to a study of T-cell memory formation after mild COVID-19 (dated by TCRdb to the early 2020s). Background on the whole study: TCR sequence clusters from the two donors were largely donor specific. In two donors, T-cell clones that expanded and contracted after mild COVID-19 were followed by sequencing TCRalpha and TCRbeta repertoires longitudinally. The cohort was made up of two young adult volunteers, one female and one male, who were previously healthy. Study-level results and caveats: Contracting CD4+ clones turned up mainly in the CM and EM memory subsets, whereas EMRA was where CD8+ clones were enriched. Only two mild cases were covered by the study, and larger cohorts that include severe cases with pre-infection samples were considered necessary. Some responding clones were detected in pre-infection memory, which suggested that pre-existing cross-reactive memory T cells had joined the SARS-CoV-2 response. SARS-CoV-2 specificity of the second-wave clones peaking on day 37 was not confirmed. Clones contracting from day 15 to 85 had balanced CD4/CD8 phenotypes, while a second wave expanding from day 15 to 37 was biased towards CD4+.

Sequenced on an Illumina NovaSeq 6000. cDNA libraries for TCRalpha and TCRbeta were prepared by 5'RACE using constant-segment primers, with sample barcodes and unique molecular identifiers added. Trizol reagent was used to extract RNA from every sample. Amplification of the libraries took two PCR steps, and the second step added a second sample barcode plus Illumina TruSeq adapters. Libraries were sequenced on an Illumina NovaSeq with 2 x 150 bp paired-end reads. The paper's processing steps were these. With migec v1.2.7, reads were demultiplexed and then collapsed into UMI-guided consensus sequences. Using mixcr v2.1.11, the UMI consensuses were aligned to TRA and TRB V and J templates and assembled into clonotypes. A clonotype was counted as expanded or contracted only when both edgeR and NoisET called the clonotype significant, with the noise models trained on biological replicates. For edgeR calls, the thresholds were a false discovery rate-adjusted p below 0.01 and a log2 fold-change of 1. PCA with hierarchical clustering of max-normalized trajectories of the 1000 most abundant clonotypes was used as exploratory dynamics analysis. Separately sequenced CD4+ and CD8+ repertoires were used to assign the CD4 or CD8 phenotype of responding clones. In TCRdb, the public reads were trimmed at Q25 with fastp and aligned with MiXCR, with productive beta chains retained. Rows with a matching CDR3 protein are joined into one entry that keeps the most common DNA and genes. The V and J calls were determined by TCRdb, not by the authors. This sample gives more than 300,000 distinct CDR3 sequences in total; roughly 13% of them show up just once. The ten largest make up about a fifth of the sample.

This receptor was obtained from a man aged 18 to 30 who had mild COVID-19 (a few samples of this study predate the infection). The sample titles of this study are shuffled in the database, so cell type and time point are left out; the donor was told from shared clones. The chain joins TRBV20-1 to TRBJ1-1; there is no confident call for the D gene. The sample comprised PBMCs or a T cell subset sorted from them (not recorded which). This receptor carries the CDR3 CSARDKSIGDTEAFF. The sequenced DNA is TGCAGTGCTAGAGATAAGAGTATCGGGGACACTGAAGCTTTCTTT.